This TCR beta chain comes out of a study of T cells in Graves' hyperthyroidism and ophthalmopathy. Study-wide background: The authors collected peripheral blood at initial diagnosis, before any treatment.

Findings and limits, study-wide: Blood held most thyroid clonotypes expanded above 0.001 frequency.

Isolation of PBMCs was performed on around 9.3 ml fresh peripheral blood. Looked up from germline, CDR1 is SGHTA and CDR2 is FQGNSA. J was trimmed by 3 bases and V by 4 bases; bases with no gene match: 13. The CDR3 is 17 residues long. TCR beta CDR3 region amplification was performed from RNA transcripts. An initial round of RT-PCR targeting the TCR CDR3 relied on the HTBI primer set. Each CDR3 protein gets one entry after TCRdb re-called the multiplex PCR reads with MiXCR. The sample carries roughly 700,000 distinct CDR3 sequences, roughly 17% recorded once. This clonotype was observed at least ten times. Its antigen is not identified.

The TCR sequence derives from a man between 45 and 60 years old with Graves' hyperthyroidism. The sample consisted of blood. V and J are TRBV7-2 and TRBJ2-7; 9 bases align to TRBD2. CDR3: CASSSQVSLAGNYEQYF. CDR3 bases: TGTGCCAGCAGCTCCCAGGTTTCGCTAGCGGGGAACTACGAGCAGTACTTC.